This TCR beta chain was recorded in a study of cytotoxic CD8 clonotypes in ibrutinib-treated CLL. This clone was detected once. Genomic DNA (roughly 2 micrograms) was obtained from cryopreserved PBMCs for construction of TCR beta libraries. TCRdb's copy holds only in-frame clones and misses some; the assay was immunoSEQ multiplex PCR. This sample has around 330,000 clones, with about 61% found just once. The CDR3 covers 16 residues. The V gene's germline CDR1 is KGHSH and CDR2 LQKENI. The V segment lost 4 bases and the J segment 0 bases; nucleotides outside the gene matches: 5. The receptor was derived from a human donor with chronic lymphocytic leukemia. Material: PBMCs, obtained after 36 months of ibrutinib treatment. This chain connects TRBV18 to TRBJ2-2; 7 positions agree with TRBD1. The CDR3 DNA is TGTGCCAGCTCACGGGACAGACAAACGAACACCGGGGAGCTGTTTTTT. Translating it yields CASSRDRQTNTGELFF. Filled out from reference TRBV18 and TRBJ2-2, the complete variable domain reads NAGVMQNPRHLVRRRGQEARLRCSPMKGHSHVYWYRQLPEEGLKFMVYLQKENIIDESGMPKERFSAEFPKEGPSILRIQQVVRGDSAAYFCASSRDRQTNTGELFFGEGSRLTVL.